Below, 10 T cell receptor beta chains from the same sample are listed, as sequenced in a study of T cell changes during pregnancy in multiple sclerosis. TCRdb keeps only in-frame clones here, not all; method: immunoSEQ multiplex PCR. The sample carries roughly 30,000 clones, 89% recorded once. The sequencing here drew on CD8+ T cells from peripheral blood mononuclear cells, taken in the second trimester of pregnancy. Receptors originate from a female donor with multiple sclerosis, enrolled in a pregnancy study.

This chain uses TRBV7-3 with TRBJ2-3; D may be TRBD2 (5 bases). V shed 5 bases and J shed 0 bases, with 12 bases lying between them. Germline V gene lookup returns CDR1 SGHTA and CDR2 FQGTGA. The CDR3 has 15 residues. The CDR3 coding sequence is TGTGCCAGCAGCCCAGCTGGCGGGAGCACAGATACGCAGTATTTT. The encoded protein is CASSPAGGSTDTQYF.

Note on this clone: It is unclear where the CDR3 begins or ends on the DNA, so no DNA is shown, and the CDR3 is as TCRdb lists it. The chain links TRBV27 to TRBJ2-1; TRBD2, the table's D call, lacks a check against the DNA. Germline V gene sequence: CDR1 MNHEY, CDR2 SMNVEV (reference sequence). The CDR3 sequence runs 16 residues, both termini included. The CDR3 loop reads CASSSSPGGAGNEQFF.

The chain uses TRBV7-9 and TRBJ2-7, with 8 bases aligning to TRBD1. V lost 5 bases, J lost 2 bases, and 5 bases stayed unmatched. CDR1 is SEHNR and CDR2 is FQNEAQ in the germline V gene (reference sequence). CDR3 size: 14 residues. The chain's CDR3 is CASSADRGPYEQYF. The CDR3 nucleotides are TGTGCCAGCAGCGCCGACAGGGGTCCCTACGAGCAGTACTTC.

This chain joins TRBV2 and TRBJ2-1; maybe TRBD1 (5 bases). Germline V lookup: CDR1 SNHLY, CDR2 FYNNEI. Trimming removed 7 bases at V and 2 bases at J, with 6 bases between. The CDR3 loop spans 12 amino acids. The CDR3 spells CASTGPYNEQFF. In nucleotides, the CDR3 is TGTGCCAGCACAGGGCCCTACAATGAGCAGTTCTTC.

V gene TRBV2 combines with J gene TRBJ2-2; TRBD2 aligns across 7 bases. Germline V gives CDR1 SNHLY, CDR2 FYNNEI. V was clipped by 8 bases and J by 5 bases; unmatched bases: 11. The CDR3 runs to 15 residues. CDR3 DNA sequence: TGTGCCAGCTCCCGAGGGCGGGGGAAAACCGGGGAGCTGTTTTTT. Translated, it gives CASSRGRGKTGELFF.

This clone was recorded only once. Sequence at one end of the junction differs from germline and may be a read error. Other DNA sequences in this sample translate to the same CDR3. This chain joins TRBV14 and TRBJ1-4, with D perhaps matching TRBD1 (6 bases). Germline CDR1 SGHDN, CDR2 FVKESK. This CDR3 spans 16 amino acids. In nucleotides, the CDR3 is TGTGCCAGTAGCCCAGAGACAGGTGCGGCTAATGAAAAACTGTTTTTT. Protein: CASSPETGAANEKLFF.

By sample share, this clone is medium-sized (0.01 to 0.1%). DNA of the CDR3: TGTGCCAGCAGCGTAGGTTCCAGGGTAGGGATGAACACTGAAGCTTTCTTT. Amino acids: CASSVGSRVGMNTEAFF. V usage is TRBV9 and J usage is TRBJ1-1, with TRBD1 as a possible D gene (5 bases). This CDR3 is built from 17 residues. Per germline, CDR1 SGDLS and CDR2 YYNGEE. V dropped 0 bases and J dropped 0 bases, with 15 bases sitting between them.

V gene TRBV9 combines with J gene TRBJ2-5; 9 bases line up with TRBD1. The germline V gene has CDR1 SGDLS and CDR2 YYNGEE. The CDR3 has 15 amino acids. V shed 1 base, J shed 3 bases, and the junction held 4 bases outside the gene matches. Here the CDR3 DNA reads TGTGCCAGCAGCGTACGGACAGGGGTCGAAGAGACCCAGTACTTC. It codes for CASSVRTGVEETQYF.

The chain combines TRBV5-4 with TRBJ2-2; a possible D gene is TRBD2 (5 bases). Germline V gene lookup returns CDR1 SGHNT and CDR2 YYREEE (reference sequence). This CDR3 region has 17 residues. V was shortened by 3 bases and J by 9 bases, with 24 bases between the two germline ends. CDR3 region: CASSSWTPLSIGRELFF. CDR3 nucleotides: TGTGCCAGCAGCTCTTGGACTCCCCTCTCCATTGGCCGGGAGCTGTTTTTT.

This chain connects TRBV5-5 to TRBJ2-1; D gene unclear. CDR1 is SGHKS, CDR2 YYEKEE, per germline (reference sequence). The CDR3 runs 14 residues. The V gene lost 1 base and the J gene lost 2 bases, with 7 bases spanning the gap. This chain's CDR3 is CASSLYSTYNEQFF. For the CDR3, the DNA is TGTGCCAGCAGCTTGTACAGTACCTACAATGAGCAGTTCTTC.